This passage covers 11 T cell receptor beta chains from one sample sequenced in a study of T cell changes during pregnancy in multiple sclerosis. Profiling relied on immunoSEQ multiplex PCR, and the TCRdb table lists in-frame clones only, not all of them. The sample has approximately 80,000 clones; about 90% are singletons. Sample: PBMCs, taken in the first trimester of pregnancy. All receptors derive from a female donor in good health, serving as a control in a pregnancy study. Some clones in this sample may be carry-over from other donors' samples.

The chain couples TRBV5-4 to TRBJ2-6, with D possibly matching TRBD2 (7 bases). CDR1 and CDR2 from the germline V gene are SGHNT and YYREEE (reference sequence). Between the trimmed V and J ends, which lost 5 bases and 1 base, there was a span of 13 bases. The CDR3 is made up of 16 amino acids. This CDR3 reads CASSGGDKSGANVLTF. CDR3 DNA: TGTGCCAGCAGTGGGGGGGACAAGTCTGGGGCCAACGTCCTGACTTTC.

The CDR3 region has the DNA TGTGCCAGTAGTGCGACAGGAAGGGACTATGGCTACACCTTC. Residues: CASSATGRDYGYTF. V usage is TRBV19 and J usage is TRBJ1-2; the D gene is possibly TRBD1 (6 bases). Germline assignment: CDR1 LNHDA and CDR2 SQIVND (reference sequence). V was cut by 5 bases and J by 3 bases, with 13 bases left in between. This CDR3 spans 14 amino acids.

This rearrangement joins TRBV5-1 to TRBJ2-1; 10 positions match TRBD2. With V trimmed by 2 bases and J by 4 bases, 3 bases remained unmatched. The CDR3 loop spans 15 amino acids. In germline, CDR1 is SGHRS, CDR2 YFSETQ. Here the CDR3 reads CASSLRTSGYNEQFF. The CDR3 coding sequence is TGCGCCAGCAGCTTAAGGACTAGCGGATACAATGAGCAGTTCTTC. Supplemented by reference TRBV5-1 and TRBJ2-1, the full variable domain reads KAGVTQTPRYLIKTRGQQVTLSCSPISGHRSVSWYQQTPGQGLQFLFEYFSETQRNKGNFPGRFSGRQFSNSRSEMNVSTLELGDSALYLCASSLRTSGYNEQFFGPGTRLTVL.

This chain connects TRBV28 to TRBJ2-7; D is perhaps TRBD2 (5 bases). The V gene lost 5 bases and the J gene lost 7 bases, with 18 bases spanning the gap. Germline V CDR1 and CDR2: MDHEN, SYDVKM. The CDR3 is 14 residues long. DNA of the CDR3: TGTGCCAGCAGTATTTCCCGGGGTCTGTCGGAGCAGTACTTC. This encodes CASSISRGLSEQYF.

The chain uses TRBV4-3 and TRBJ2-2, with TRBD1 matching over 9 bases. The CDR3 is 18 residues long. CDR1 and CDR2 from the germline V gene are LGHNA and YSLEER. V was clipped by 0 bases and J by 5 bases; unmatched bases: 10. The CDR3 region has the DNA TGCGCCAGCAGCCAAGACCGGTTGACAGGGGGGTATACCGGGGAGCTGTTTTTT. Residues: CASSQDRLTGGYTGELFF.

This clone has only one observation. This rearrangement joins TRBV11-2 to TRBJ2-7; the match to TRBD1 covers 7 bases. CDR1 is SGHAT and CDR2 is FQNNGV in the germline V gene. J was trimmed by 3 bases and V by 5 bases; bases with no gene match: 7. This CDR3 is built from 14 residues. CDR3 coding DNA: TGTGCCAGCAGCGCCGACAGGGCCAACTACGAGCAGTACTTC. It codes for CASSADRANYEQYF.

CDR3 sequence reads: CASRSDSNEKLFF. Written as DNA, the CDR3 is TGCGCCAGCAGATCGGACAGTAATGAAAAACTGTTTTTT. The chain uses TRBV5-1 and TRBJ1-4; D is possibly TRBD1 (6 bases). The CDR3 covers 13 residues. Per the germline V gene, CDR1 is SGHRS and CDR2 is YFSETQ. V lost 5 bases and J 4 bases, leaving 9 bases between the germline ends. The entire variable domain, with the rest obtained from reference TRBV5-1 and TRBJ1-4, is as follows: KAGVTQTPRYLIKTRGQQVTLSCSPISGHRSVSWYQQTPGQGLQFLFEYFSETQRNKGNFPGRFSGRQFSNSRSEMNVSTLELGDSALYLCASRSDSNEKLFFGSGTQLSVL.

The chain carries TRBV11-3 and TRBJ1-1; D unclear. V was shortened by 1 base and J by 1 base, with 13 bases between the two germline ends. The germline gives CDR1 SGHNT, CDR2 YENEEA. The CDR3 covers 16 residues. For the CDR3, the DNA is TGTGCCAGCAGCTTAGGCAACCGGGAAAGGAACACTGAAGCTTTCTTT. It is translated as CASSLGNRERNTEAFF.

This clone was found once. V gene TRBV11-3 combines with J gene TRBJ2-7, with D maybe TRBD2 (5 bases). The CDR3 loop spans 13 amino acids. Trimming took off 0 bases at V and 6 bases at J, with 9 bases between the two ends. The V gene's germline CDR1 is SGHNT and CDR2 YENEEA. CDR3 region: CASSLDWETEQYF. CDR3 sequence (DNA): TGTGCCAGCAGCTTAGATTGGGAGACCGAGCAGTACTTC.

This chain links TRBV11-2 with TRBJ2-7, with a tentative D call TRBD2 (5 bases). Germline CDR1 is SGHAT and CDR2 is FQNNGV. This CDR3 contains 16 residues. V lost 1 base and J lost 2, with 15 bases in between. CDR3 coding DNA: TGTGCCAGCAGCTTAGGGCGGAGCGGATACCCCTACGAGCAGTACTTC. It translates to CASSLGRSGYPYEQYF.

This CDR3 reads CASSSQGGANQPQHF. The DNA of the CDR3 is TGTGCCAGCAGCTCCCAAGGGGGCGCGAATCAGCCCCAGCATTTT. This chain links TRBV7-9 with TRBJ1-5; 7 nucleotides agree with TRBD1. The germline CDR1 and CDR2 sequences are SEHNR and FQNEAQ (reference sequence). CDR3 length: 15 amino acids. Trimming at V came to 4 bases and at J to 4 bases, leaving 7 bases not matched to a gene.